The 23 T cell receptor beta chains below all came from one sample that was sequenced in a study of glioma-infiltrating T cells after dendritic cell vaccination. Data came from immunoSEQ multiplex PCR; TCRdb stores just in-frame clones and leaves some out. The table has roughly 56,000 clones, more than 75% seen once. Stated time point: after dendritic cell vaccination, including at tumor progression/relapse. This sample comprised blood, obtained after dendritic cell vaccination. These TCRs come from a human donor with glioblastoma.

This sequence joins TRBV5-1 and TRBJ2-1; no clear D gene. V was clipped by 0 bases and J by 1 base, with 8 bases between them. The CDR3 runs 15 residues. In germline, CDR1 is SGHRS, CDR2 YFSETQ. The CDR3 nucleotides read TGCGCCAGCAGCTTGGGGCAGAAATCCTACAATGAGCAGTTCTTC. Its translation: CASSLGQKSYNEQFF.

The rearrangement links TRBV9 to TRBJ2-3, with a weak D call TRBD2 (5 bases). The germline CDR1 and CDR2 sequences are SGDLS and YYNGEE. This CDR3 comprises 15 residues. Between the trimmed V and J ends, which lost 0 bases and 7 bases, there was a span of 15 bases. CDR3 DNA sequence: TGTGCCAGCAGCGTAGAGGCTAGCAGGACGCATACGCAGTATTTT. Translation: CASSVEASRTHTQYF.

V and J are TRBV4-1 and TRBJ2-7; TRBD1 aligns across 8 bases. After removal of 1 base from V and 3 bases from J, the junction contained 8 bases not matched to a gene. Germline CDR1 MGHRA, CDR2 YSYEKL. The CDR3 sequence is 16 residues long. CDR3 sequence reads: CASSQVRTGYNYEQYF. CDR3 DNA: TGCGCCAGCAGCCAAGTCCGGACAGGGTATAACTACGAGCAGTACTTC.

This clone has just a few counts. The V call is TRBV7-2, the J call TRBJ2-3; 7 bases line up with TRBD2. J gave up 4 bases and V 1 base, and 5 bases lay outside the gene matches. CDR3 length: 15 residues. In germline, CDR1 is SGHTA, CDR2 FQGNSA. CDR3 DNA sequence: TGTGCCAGCAGCTTAGGCGGGACTACTGCAGATACGCAGTATTTT. Protein product: CASSLGGTTADTQYF.

The chain is built from TRBV29-1 and TRBJ1-2, with D possibly being TRBD1 (6 bases). This CDR3 has 15 residues. The ends were cut back, 6 bases at V and 1 base at J, with 18 bases in the middle. Germline CDR1 is SQVTM and CDR2 is ANQGSEA. The CDR3 DNA reads as TGCAGCGTCGACGCTGACAGGCCTGTTAACTATGGCTACACCTTC. Protein sequence: CSVDADRPVNYGYTF. The full variable domain, in which reference TRBV29-1 and TRBJ1-2 provide the parts outside the CDR3, is SAVISQKPSRDICQRGTSLTIQCQVDSQVTMMFWYRQQPGQSLTLIATANQGSEATYESGFVIDKFPISRPNLTFSTLTVSNMSPEDSSIYLCSVDADRPVNYGYTFGSGTRLTVV.

In regard to this clone: An end of the junction does not agree with germline; a read error may underlie this. In nucleotides, the CDR3 is TGTGCCAGCCGTGAACCGGGACTAGCTACTTACGAGCAGTACTTC. It is translated as CASREPGLATYEQYF. V usage is TRBV6-1 and J usage is TRBJ2-7; TRBD2 aligns across 9 bases. CDR1 is MNHNS, CDR2 SASEGT, per germline. The CDR3 consists of 15 residues.

This clone has only a few counts. This CDR3 reads CSGLGLGTSGGIARTYNEQFF. The CDR3 bases are TGCAGCGGCCTGGGGCTAGGGACTAGCGGGGGCATCGCCCGGACGTACAATGAGCAGTTCTTC. This chain uses TRBV29-1 with TRBJ2-1; TRBD2 matches at 14 bases. V lost 7 bases, J lost 4 bases, and 24 bases stayed unmatched. Germline V CDR1 and CDR2: SQVTM, ANQGSEA. The CDR3 contains 21 residues.

The CDR3 sequence is CASSQEGKDRASPLHF. The CDR3 coding sequence is TGTGCCAGCAGCCAAGAAGGGAAGGACAGGGCATCACCCCTCCACTTT. The chain employs TRBV4-2 and TRBJ1-6; 8 bases match TRBD1. Germline CDR1 is LGHNA and CDR2 is YNFKEQ. V was clipped by 0 bases and J by 10 bases; unmatched bases: 8. The CDR3 totals 16 residues.

The chain joins TRBV13 to TRBJ1-2; D is unclear. Germline CDR1 reads PRHDT; CDR2 reads FYEKMQ (reference sequence). The CDR3 loop spans 12 amino acids. Trimming removed 5 bases from V and 4 bases from J, with 8 bases in between. The CDR3 region has the DNA TGTGCCAGCAGCCTAACGGTCTATGGCTACACCTTC. Translation gives CASSLTVYGYTF. Filled out from reference TRBV13 and TRBJ1-2, the complete variable domain reads AAGVIQSPRHLIKEKRETATLKCYPIPRHDTVYWYQQGPGQDPQFLISFYEKMQSDKGSIPDRFSAQQFSDYHSELNMSSLELGDSALYFCASSLTVYGYTFGSGTRLTVV.

The chain links TRBV30 to TRBJ2-2; 10 bases line up with TRBD2. With 2 bases clipped from V and 5 bases from J, the junction kept 8 bases outside the gene matches. The CDR3 runs to 16 residues. Looked up from germline, CDR1 is GTSNPN and CDR2 is SVGIG (reference sequence). The CDR3 nucleotides are TGTGCCTGGAGTCGTTCTAGCGGGGGACCGACCGGGGAGCTGTTTTTT. The encoded protein is CAWSRSSGGPTGELFF.

The chain recombines TRBV2 with TRBJ2-1, with a possible D match to TRBD1 (6 bases). Trimming left V 4 bases short and J 4 bases short, with 8 bases between. This CDR3 has 13 amino acids. Germline V gives CDR1 SNHLY, CDR2 FYNNEI. Written as DNA, the CDR3 is TGTGCCAGCAGTGCCGGACAGTACAATGAGCAGTTCTTC. Its protein product is CASSAGQYNEQFF.

The V call is TRBV19, the J call TRBJ1-1; D may be TRBD1 (6 bases). Deletions cut 3 bases from V and 0 bases from J, with 8 bases between. The germline CDR1 and CDR2 sequences are LNHDA and SQIVND (reference sequence). The CDR3 contains 14 residues. The CDR3 DNA is TGTGCCAGTAGTATCGGACAGTTGAACACTGAAGCTTTCTTT. It codes for CASSIGQLNTEAFF.

The chain joins TRBV18 to TRBJ1-1; 9 nucleotides match TRBD1. Germline assignment: CDR1 KGHSH and CDR2 LQKENI. The ends lost 4 bases at V and 2 bases at J; junction bases unmatched: 2. The CDR3 consists of 14 residues. CDR3 region: CASSLGQGNTEAFF. The CDR3 DNA follows: TGTGCCAGCTCACTGGGACAGGGAAACACTGAAGCTTTCTTT.

The table lists this clone with a few counts. The CDR3 spells CASSEDGVIDTQYF. CDR3 nucleotides: TGTGCCAGCAGTGAGGACGGGGTGATTGATACGCAGTATTTT. The genes are TRBV2 and TRBJ2-3, with a weak D call TRBD2 (5 bases). The CDR3 spans 14 residues. From germline, CDR1 is SNHLY and CDR2 FYNNEI. V lost 3 bases to trimming and J lost 6 bases, with 13 bases between them. The whole variable domain, filled in from reference TRBV2 and TRBJ2-3, reads EPEVTQTPSHQVTQMGQEVILRCVPISNHLYFYWYRQILGQKVEFLVSFYNNEISEKSEIFDDQFSVERPDGSNFTLKIRSTKLEDSAMYFCASSEDGVIDTQYFGPGTRLTVL.

This rearrangement joins TRBV4-2 to TRBJ2-1, with TRBD1 matching over 9 bases. Trimming took 5 bases from V and 7 from J; bases not matched to a gene: 9. This CDR3 spans 15 amino acids. The germline CDR1 and CDR2 sequences are LGHNA and YNFKEQ. Here the CDR3 reads CASSKPGQGANEQFF. The CDR3, as DNA: TGTGCCAGCAGCAAACCGGGACAGGGTGCTAATGAGCAGTTCTTC.

V gene TRBV7-2 combines with J gene TRBJ1-2; the match to TRBD1 covers 7 bases. In germline, CDR1 is SGHTA, CDR2 FQGNSA. The CDR3 length is 15 residues. V lost 5 bases and J lost 5; bases outside the gene matches: 11. The CDR3: CASSPGQAFRYGYTF. The CDR3 nucleotides are TGTGCCAGCAGCCCTGGACAGGCGTTCCGGTATGGCTACACCTTC.

The V and J genes are TRBV25-1 and TRBJ2-5; TRBD1 matches 11 bases. After removal of 4 bases from V and 5 bases from J, the junction contained 6 bases not matched to a gene. The length of the CDR3 is 15 residues. Germline assignment: CDR1 MGHDK and CDR2 SYGVNS. The CDR3 coding sequence is TGTGCCAGCAGTGCAAGGACAGGGGGCAGCGAGACCCAGTACTTC. Protein product: CASSARTGGSETQYF.

The CDR3 loop is CASSLSAGTSVTGELFF. CDR3 coding DNA: TGTGCCAGCAGTTTATCGGCCGGGACTAGCGTCACCGGGGAGCTGTTTTTT. The rearrangement links TRBV28 to TRBJ2-2; 10 bases are shared with TRBD2. Trimming cost V 1 base and J 4 bases; bases outside gene matches: 6. Germline V lookup: CDR1 MDHEN, CDR2 SYDVKM. This CDR3 comprises 17 residues. The entire variable domain, with the rest obtained from reference TRBV28 and TRBJ2-2, is as follows: DVKVTQSSRYLVKRTGEKVFLECVQDMDHENMFWYRQDPGLGLRLIYFSYDVKMKEKGDIPEGYSVSREKKERFSLILESASTNQTSMYLCASSLSAGTSVTGELFFGEGSRLTVL.

J is TRBJ1-1 and V is TRBV4-3; TRBD1 agrees at 7 bases. The V gene's germline CDR1 is LGHNA and CDR2 YSLEER. Trimming removed 2 bases from V and 0 bases from J; junction bases left unmatched: 3. This CDR3 is 15 amino acids long. CDR3 in DNA: TGCGCCAGCAGCCAAACGACAGGGCTGAACACTGAAGCTTTCTTT. Protein sequence: CASSQTTGLNTEAFF.

This clone showed up just a few times. The gene calls are TRBV5-6 and TRBJ2-7; 12 bases match TRBD2. The CDR3 covers 16 residues. Germline V lookup: CDR1 SGHDT, CDR2 YYEEEE. Unmatched junction bases numbered 7, after V lost 2 bases and J lost 4 bases. The CDR3 spells CASSFSPTSGGYEQYF. The CDR3 coding sequence is TGTGCCAGCAGCTTTTCCCCTACTAGCGGGGGGTACGAGCAGTACTTC.

The rearrangement uses TRBV13 and TRBJ2-3, with TRBD2 as a possible D gene (5 bases). Germline CDR1 and CDR2: PRHDT and FYEKMQ (reference sequence). The V end lost 4 bases, the J end lost 4 bases, and 21 bases lay between the germline ends. The CDR3 spans 17 residues. For the CDR3, the DNA is TGTGCCAGCAGCTCAGGCCAGGCGGGCTGGCGGGCAGATACGCAGTATTTT. Translation: CASSSGQAGWRADTQYF.

The V call is TRBV6-4, the J call TRBJ1-5; D is perhaps TRBD1 (5 bases). The germline V gene encodes CDR1 MRHNA and CDR2 SNTAGT. V was trimmed by 5 bases and J by 4 bases, leaving 15 bases between them. This CDR3 has 15 residues. The CDR3 sequence is CASSQRQPDNQPQHF. Written as DNA, the CDR3 is TGTGCCAGCAGTCAGCGACAGCCCGATAATCAGCCCCAGCATTTT.

The chain links TRBV7-9 to TRBJ2-7; 15 nucleotides line up with TRBD2. The CDR3 extends over 18 amino acids. Germline values: CDR1 SEHNR, CDR2 FQNEAQ (reference sequence). Trimming cost V 1 base and J 2 bases; bases outside gene matches: 6. The CDR3, as DNA: TGTGCCAGCAGCTTAGAGGGACTAGCGGGGGGATCGACCTACGAGCAGTACTTC. This encodes CASSLEGLAGGSTYEQYF. The whole variable domain, filled in from reference TRBV7-9 and TRBJ2-7, reads DTGVSQNPRHKITKRGQNVTFRCDPISEHNRLYWYRQTLGQGPEFLTYFQNEAQLEKSRLLSDRFSAERPKGSFSTLEIQRTEQGDSAMYLCASSLEGLAGGSTYEQYFGPGTRLTVT.